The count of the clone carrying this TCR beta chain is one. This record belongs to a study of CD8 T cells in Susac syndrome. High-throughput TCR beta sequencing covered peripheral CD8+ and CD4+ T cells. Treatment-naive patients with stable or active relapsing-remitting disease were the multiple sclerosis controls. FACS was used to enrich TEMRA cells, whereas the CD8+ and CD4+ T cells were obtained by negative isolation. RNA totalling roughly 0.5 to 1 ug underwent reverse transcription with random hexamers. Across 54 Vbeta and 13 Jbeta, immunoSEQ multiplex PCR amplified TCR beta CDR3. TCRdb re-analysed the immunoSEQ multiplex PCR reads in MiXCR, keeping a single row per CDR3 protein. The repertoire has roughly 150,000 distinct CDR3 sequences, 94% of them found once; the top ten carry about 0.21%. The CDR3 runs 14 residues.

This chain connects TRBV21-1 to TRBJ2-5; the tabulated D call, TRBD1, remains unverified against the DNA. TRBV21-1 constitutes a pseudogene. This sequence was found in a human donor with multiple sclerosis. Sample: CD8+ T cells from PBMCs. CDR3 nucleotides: TGTGCCAGCATCAACAGGGGGCGAGAAGAGACCCAGTACTTC. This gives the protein CASINRGREETQYF.